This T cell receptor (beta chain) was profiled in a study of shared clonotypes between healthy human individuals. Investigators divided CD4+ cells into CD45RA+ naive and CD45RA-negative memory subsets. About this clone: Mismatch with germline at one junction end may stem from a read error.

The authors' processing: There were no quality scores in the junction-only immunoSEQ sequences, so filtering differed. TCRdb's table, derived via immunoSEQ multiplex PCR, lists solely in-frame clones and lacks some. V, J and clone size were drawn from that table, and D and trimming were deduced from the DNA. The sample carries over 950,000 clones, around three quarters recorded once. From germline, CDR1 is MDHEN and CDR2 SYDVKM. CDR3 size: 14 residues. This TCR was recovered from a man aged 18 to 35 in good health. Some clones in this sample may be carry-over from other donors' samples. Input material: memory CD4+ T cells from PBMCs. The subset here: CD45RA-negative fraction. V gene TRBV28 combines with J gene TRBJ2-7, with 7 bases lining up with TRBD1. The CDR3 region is CASGLGGLTYEQYF. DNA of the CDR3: TGTGCCAGCGGTTTAGGGGGCCTGACCTACGAGCAGTACTTC.